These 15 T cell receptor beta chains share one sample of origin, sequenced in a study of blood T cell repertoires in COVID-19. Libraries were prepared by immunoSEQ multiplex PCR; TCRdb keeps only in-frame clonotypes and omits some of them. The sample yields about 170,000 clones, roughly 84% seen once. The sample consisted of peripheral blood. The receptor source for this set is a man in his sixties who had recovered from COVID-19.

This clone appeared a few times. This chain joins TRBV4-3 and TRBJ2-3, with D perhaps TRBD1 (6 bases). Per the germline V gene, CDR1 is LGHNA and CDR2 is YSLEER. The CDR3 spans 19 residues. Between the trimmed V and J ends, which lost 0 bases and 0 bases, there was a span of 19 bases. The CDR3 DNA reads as TGCGCCAGCAGCCAAGATCTCCCGGTGACAGGCTATAGCACAGATACGCAGTATTTT. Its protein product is CASSQDLPVTGYSTDTQYF.

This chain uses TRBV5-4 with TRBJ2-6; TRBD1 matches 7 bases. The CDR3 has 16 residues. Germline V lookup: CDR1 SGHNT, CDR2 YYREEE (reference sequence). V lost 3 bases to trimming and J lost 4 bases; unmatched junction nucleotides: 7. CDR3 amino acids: CASSSGTALGANVLTF. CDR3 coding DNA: TGTGCCAGCAGCTCCGGGACAGCTCTCGGGGCCAACGTCCTGACTTTC.

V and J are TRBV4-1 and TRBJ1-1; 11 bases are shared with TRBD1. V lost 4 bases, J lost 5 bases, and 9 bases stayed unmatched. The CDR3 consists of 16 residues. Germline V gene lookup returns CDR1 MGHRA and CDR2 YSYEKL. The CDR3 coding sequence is TGCGCCAGCAGCCGAGGACAGGGGGCACGCGGGACTGAAGCTTTCTTT. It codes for CASSRGQGARGTEAFF.

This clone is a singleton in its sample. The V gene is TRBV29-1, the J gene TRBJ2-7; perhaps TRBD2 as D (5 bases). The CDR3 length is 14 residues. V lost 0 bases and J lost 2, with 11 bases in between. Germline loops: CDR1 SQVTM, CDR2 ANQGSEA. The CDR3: CSVEDLGGTYEQYF. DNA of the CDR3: TGCAGCGTTGAAGATCTTGGAGGAACCTACGAGCAGTACTTC.

The CDR3, as DNA: TGCGCTCGCCGTTGGGGGCGCGGTCTCTACGAGCAGTACTTC. Translation: CARRWGRGLYEQYF. The gene calls are TRBV4-1 and TRBJ2-7; the D gene is possibly TRBD1 (6 bases). The germline CDR1 and CDR2 sequences are MGHRA and YSYEKL. CDR3 length: 14 amino acids.

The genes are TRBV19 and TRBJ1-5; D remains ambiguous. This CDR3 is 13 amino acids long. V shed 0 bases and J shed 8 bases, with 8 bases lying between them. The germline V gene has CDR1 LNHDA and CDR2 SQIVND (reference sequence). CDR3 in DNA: TGTGCCAGTAGTATAGATCTAGGCGAGCCCCAGCATTTT. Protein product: CASSIDLGEPQHF.

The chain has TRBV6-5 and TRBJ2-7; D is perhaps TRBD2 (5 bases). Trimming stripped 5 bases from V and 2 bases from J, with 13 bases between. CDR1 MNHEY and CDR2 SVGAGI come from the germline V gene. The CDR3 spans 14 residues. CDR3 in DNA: TGTGCCAGCAGTCCTCGGGCCGGGACCTACGAGCAGTACTTC. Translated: CASSPRAGTYEQYF.

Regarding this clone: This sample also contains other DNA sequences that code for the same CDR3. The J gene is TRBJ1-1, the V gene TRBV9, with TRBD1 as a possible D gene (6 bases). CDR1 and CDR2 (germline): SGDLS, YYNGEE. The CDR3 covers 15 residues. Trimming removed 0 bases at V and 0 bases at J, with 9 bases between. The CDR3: CASSVGQGLNTEAFF. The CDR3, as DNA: TGTGCCAGCAGCGTAGGCCAGGGGCTGAACACTGAAGCTTTCTTT.

CDR3 nucleotide sequence: TGCGCCAGCAGCTTGGACCCGACAGGTGCCTCTGGAAACACCATATATTTT. As protein: CASSLDPTGASGNTIYF. The rearrangement links TRBV5-1 to TRBJ1-3; D might be TRBD1 (6 bases). There are 17 residues in the CDR3. V was trimmed by 0 bases and J by 0 bases, leaving 13 bases between them. Looked up from germline, CDR1 is SGHRS and CDR2 is YFSETQ. The variable domain in full, with the rest retrieved from reference TRBV5-1 and TRBJ1-3, is KAGVTQTPRYLIKTRGQQVTLSCSPISGHRSVSWYQQTPGQGLQFLFEYFSETQRNKGNFPGRFSGRQFSNSRSEMNVSTLELGDSALYLCASSLDPTGASGNTIYFGEGSWLTVV.

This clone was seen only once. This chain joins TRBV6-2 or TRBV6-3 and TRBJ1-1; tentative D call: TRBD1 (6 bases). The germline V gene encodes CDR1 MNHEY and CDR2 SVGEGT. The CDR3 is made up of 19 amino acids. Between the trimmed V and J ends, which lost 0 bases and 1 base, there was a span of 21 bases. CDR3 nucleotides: TGTGCCAGCAGTTACTCGGGTCTCTTGAGGGGGACGCGGAACACTGAAGCTTTCTTT. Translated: CASSYSGLLRGTRNTEAFF.

The CDR3 nucleotides are TGCGCCAGCAGCAAGGACAGCTTCCAGCCCCAGCATTTT. It specifies CASSKDSFQPQHF. The chain recombines TRBV4-1 with TRBJ1-5; maybe TRBD1 (6 bases). Trimming took off 5 bases at V and 7 bases at J, with 12 bases between the two ends. The CDR3 is 13 amino acids. Germline-derived CDR1 and CDR2 are MGHRA and YSYEKL.

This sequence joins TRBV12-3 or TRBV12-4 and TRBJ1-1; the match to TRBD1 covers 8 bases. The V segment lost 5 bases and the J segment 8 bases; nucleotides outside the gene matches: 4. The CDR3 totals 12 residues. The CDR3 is CASSGNRGEAFF. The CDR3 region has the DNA TGTGCCAGCAGTGGTAACAGGGGGGAAGCTTTCTTT.

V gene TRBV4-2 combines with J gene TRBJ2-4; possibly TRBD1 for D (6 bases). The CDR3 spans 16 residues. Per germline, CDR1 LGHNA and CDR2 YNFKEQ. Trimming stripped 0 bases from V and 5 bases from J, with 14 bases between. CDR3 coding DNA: TGTGCCAGCAGCCAAGATAAAGGGGGATCGGAAAACATTCAGTACTTC. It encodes CASSQDKGGSENIQYF.

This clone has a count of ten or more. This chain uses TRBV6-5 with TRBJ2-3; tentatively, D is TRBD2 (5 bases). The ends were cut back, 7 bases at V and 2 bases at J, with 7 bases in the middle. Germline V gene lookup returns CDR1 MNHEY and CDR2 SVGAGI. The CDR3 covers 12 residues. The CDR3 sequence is CASNRDTDTQYF. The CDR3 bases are TGTGCCAGCAATCGGGACACAGATACGCAGTATTTT.

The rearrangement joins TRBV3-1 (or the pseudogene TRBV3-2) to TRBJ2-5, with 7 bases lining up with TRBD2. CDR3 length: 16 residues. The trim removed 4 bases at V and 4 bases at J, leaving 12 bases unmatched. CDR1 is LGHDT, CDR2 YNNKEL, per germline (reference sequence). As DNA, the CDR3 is TGTGCCAGCAGCCGGACCGGGCGGGAGTGGGGAGAGACCCAGTACTTC. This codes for CASSRTGREWGETQYF.